Listed here is a single T cell receptor beta chain. Its antigen is unknown. Libraries were prepared by immunoSEQ multiplex PCR; TCRdb keeps only in-frame clonotypes and omits some of them. The top ten clones hold over 35% of a sample with 27,000 or so clones, 70% to 90% of them seen once. This specimen belongs to a study of OX40 agonist ivuxolimab in advanced cancers. General study points: CD4+ and CD8+ blood T cells expanded clonally by week 6 at 0.1 to 3.0 mg/kg.

The receptor's source is an adult with an advanced solid tumor such as melanoma, head and neck, liver or kidney cancer. This specimen consisted of CD4+ or CD8+ T cells sorted from blood, obtained in a trial of the OX40 agonist ivuxolimab.

CDR3 amino acids: CASSLSGTNQETQYF. The DNA of the CDR3 is TGCGCCAGCAGCTTATCCGGGACAAACCAAGAGACCCAGTACTTC. This rearrangement joins TRBV5-1 to TRBJ2-5; D possibly corresponds to TRBD1 (6 bases). The CDR3 is made up of 15 amino acids. The V gene's germline CDR1 is SGHRS and CDR2 YFSETQ. The V end lost 2 bases, the J end lost 0 bases, and 11 bases lay between the germline ends.